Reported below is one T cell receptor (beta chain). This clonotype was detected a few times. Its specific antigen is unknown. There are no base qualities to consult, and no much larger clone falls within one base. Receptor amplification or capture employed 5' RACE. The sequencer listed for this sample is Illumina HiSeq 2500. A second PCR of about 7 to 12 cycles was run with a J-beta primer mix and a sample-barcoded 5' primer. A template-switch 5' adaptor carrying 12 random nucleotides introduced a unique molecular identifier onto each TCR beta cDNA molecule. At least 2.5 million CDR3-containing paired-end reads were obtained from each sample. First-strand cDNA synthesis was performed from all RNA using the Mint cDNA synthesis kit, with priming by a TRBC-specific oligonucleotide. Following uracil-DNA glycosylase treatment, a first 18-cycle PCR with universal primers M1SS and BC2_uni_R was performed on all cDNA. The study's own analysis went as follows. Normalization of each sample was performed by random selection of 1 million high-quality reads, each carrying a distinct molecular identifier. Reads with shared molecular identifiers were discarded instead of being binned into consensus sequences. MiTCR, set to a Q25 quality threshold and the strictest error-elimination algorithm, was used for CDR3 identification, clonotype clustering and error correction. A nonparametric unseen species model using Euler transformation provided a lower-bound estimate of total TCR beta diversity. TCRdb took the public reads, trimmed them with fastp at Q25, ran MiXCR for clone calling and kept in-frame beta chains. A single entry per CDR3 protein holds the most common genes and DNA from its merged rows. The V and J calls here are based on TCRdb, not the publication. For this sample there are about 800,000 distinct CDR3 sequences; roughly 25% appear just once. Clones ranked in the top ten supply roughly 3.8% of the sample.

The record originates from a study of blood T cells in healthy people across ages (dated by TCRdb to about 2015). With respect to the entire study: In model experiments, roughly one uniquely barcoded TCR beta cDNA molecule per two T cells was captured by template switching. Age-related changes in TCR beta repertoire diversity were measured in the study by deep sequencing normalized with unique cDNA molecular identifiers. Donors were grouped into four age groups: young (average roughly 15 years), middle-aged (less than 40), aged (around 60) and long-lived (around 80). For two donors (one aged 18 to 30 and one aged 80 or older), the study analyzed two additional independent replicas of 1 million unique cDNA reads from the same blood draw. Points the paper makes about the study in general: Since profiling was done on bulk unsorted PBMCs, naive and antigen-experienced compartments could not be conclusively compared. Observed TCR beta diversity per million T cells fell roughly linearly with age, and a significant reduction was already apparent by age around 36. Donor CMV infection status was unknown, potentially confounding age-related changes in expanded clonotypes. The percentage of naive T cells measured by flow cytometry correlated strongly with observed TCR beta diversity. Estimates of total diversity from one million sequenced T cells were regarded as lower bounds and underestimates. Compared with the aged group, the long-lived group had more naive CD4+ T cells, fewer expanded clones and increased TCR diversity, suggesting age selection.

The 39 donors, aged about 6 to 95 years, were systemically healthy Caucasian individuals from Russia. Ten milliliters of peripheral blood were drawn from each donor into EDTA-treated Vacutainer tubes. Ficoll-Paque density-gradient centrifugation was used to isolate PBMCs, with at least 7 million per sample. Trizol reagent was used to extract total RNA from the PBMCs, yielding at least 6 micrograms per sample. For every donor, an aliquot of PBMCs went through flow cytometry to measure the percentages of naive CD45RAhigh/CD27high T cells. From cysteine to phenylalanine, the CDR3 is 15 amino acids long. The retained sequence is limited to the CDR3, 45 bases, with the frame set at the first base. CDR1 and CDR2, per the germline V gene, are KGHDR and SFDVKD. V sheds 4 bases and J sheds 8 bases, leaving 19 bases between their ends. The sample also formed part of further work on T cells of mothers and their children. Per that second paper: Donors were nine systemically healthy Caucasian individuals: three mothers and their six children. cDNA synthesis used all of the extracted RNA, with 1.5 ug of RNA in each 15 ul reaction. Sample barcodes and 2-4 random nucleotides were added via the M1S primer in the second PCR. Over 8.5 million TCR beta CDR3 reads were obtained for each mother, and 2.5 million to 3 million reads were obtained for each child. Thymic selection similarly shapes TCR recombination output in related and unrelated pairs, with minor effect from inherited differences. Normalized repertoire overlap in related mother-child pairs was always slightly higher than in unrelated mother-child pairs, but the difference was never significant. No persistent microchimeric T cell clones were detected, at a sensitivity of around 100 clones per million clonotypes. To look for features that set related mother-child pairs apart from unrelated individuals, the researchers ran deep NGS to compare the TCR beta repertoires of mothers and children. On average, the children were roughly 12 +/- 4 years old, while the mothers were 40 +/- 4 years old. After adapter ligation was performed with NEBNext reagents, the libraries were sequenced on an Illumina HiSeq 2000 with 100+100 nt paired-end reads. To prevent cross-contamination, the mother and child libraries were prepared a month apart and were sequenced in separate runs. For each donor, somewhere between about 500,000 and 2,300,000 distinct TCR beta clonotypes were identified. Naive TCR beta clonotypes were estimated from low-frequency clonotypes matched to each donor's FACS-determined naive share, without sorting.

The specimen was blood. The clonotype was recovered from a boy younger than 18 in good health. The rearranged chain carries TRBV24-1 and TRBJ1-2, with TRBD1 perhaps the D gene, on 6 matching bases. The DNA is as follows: TGTGCCACCAGTGACCCCCTTAGGGGGGCCGCGGGCTACACCTTC. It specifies CATSDPLRGAAGYTF.